This T cell receptor (beta chain) was identified during a study of T-cell memory formation after mild COVID-19. Using its own MiXCR run on the 5' RACE reads, TCRdb lists one record per CDR3 protein. This sample carries 450,000 to 650,000 distinct CDR3 sequences, approximately 19% of them seen once, and the ten largest clones take about 11%. Study-level findings and limits: Day 37-peaking second-wave clones had unconfirmed SARS-CoV-2 specificity. Pre-infection memory held some responding clones, suggesting pre-existing cross-reactive T cells responded.

The germline V and J ends were trimmed by 4 bases and 4 bases, with 19 bases remaining between them. Germline V lookup: CDR1 SGHRS, CDR2 YFSETQ. The CDR3 is 16 amino acids. In the case of this clonotype: Its antigen is not identified.

This TCR was recovered from an adult woman who had mild COVID-19 (a few samples of this study predate the infection). Cell type and time point are not known. The chain employs TRBV5-1 and TRBJ2-3; D not resolved. The sample comprised PBMCs or a T cell subset sorted from them (not recorded which). The CDR3 nucleotides are TGCGCCAGCAGCCGGGTCCCGGGCAGAAGACCAGATACGCAGTATTTT. Protein sequence: CASSRVPGRRPDTQYF.